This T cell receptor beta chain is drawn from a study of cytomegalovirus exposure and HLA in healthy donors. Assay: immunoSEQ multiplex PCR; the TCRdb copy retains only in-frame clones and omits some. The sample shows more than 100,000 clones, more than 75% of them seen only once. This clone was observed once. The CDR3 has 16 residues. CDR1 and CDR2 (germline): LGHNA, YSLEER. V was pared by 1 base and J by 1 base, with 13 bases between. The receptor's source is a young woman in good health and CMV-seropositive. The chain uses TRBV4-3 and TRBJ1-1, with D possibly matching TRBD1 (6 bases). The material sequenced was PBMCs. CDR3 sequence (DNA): TGCGCCAGCAGCCAAGGGGAGCGGGGGGCGAACACTGAAGCTTTCTTT. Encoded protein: CASSQGERGANTEAFF.